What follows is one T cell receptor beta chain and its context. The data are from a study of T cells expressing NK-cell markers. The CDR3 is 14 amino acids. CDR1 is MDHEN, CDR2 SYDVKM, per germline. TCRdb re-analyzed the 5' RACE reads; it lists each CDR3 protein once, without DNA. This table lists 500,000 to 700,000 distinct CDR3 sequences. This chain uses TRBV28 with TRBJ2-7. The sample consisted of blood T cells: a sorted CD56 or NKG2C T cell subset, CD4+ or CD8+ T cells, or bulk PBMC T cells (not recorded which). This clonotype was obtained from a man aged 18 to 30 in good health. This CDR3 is CASTIRTQQYEQYF.